The clone carrying this T cell receptor beta chain showed up just a few times. No ophthalmopathy progression within 18 months constituted stable Graves' hyperthyroidism. Template material for amplifying TCR beta CDR3 regions consisted of RNA transcripts. With the HTBI primer set, the TCR CDR3 went through a first round of RT-PCR. Each CDR3 protein gets one entry after TCRdb re-called the multiplex PCR reads with MiXCR. This table has around 520,000 distinct CDR3 sequences, around 13% appearing once. The sample belongs to a study of T cells in Graves' hyperthyroidism and ophthalmopathy. Germline V gene lookup returns CDR1 SGHAT and CDR2 FQDESV (reference sequence). The CDR3 contains 16 residues. V lost 5 bases, J lost 0 bases, and 13 bases lay in between.

This clonotype originated in a woman in her thirties or forties with Graves' hyperthyroidism. The sequencing input was blood. V is TRBV11-1 and J is TRBJ2-2; possible D gene TRBD1, 6 bases. DNA of the CDR3: TGTGCCAGCAGCACCGGACAGATCGCGAACACCGGGGAGCTGTTTTTT. Protein sequence: CASSTGQIANTGELFF.